This T cell receptor (beta chain) was recovered during a study of OX40 agonist ivuxolimab in advanced cancers. Study-wide context: Partial responses occurred in Three dose-escalation patients, one with hepatocellular carcinoma and two with cutaneous melanoma.

Trimming took off 0 bases at V and 5 bases at J, with 16 bases between the two ends. The CDR3 spans 16 residues. The V gene's germline CDR1 is MNHEY and CDR2 SVGAGI. The protocol was immunoSEQ multiplex PCR, while the TCRdb copy is restricted to in-frame clones and leaves out a portion. The table records nearly 85,000 clones, around four fifths of them present only once. The sample here was CD4+ or CD8+ T cells sorted from blood, taken in a trial of the OX40 agonist ivuxolimab. This receptor was obtained from an adult with an advanced solid tumor such as melanoma, head and neck, liver or kidney cancer. The chain combines TRBV6-5 with TRBJ1-2; TRBD1 might be the D (5 bases). CDR3 residues: CASSYSRGELGYGYTF. CDR3 nucleotides: TGTGCCAGCAGTTACTCAAGAGGGGAGTTAGGGTATGGCTACACCTTC.